Each of the 26 T cell receptor beta chains below was sequenced from the same sample in a study of cytomegalovirus exposure and HLA in healthy donors. The study ran its PCR with 60 Vbeta and 13 Jbeta primers. Only in-frame clones appear in the TCRdb table, and some are missing; sequencing was by immunoSEQ multiplex PCR. The sample yields roughly 120,000 clones, about 73% seen once. The sequencing input was PBMCs. Receptors originate from a woman between 40 and 50 years old in good health and CMV-seronegative.

The genes are TRBV11-2 and TRBJ1-4; D is possibly TRBD1 (5 bases). Germline V CDR1 and CDR2: SGHAT, FQNNGV. The CDR3 loop spans 15 amino acids. The V end was cut by 5 bases, the J end by 3 bases, with 13 bases between. The DNA for the CDR3 is TGTGCCAGCAGCAACCAGGGATCGGCTAATGAAAAACTGTTTTTT. Protein sequence: CASSNQGSANEKLFF.

This rearrangement joins TRBV7-8 to TRBJ2-3; possibly TRBD2 for D (6 bases). The CDR3 totals 16 residues. Trimming stripped 2 bases from V and 2 bases from J, with 14 bases between. Germline CDR1 is SGHVS and CDR2 is FQNEAQ. CDR3 sequence (DNA): TGTGCCAGCAGCTTATATAAGACTAGGCCCACAGATACGCAGTATTTT. Protein sequence: CASSLYKTRPTDTQYF.

The rearrangement uses TRBV11-2 and TRBJ1-3; D uncertain. Trimming removed 1 base at V and 4 bases at J, with 11 bases between. The germline V gene has CDR1 SGHAT and CDR2 FQNNGV. This CDR3 is built from 15 residues. DNA for the CDR3: TGTGCCAGCAGCTTAGCCAGGTACCAAGGAAACACCATATATTTT. Translating gives CASSLARYQGNTIYF.

This clone was seen more than once but under ten times. CDR3 bases: TGTGCCAGCAGCAGTTCGGGGGGTGAAAAACTGTTTTTT. Translated: CASSSSGGEKLFF. The rearrangement joins TRBV2 to TRBJ1-4, with a weak D call TRBD1 (5 bases). V lost 6 bases and J 7 bases, leaving 12 bases between the germline ends. Germline CDR1 and CDR2: SNHLY and FYNNEI. The CDR3 totals 13 residues.

The CDR3 region is CASSYAEQDPEAFF. The CDR3 DNA is TGTGCCAGCAGTTACGCCGAGCAGGATCCTGAAGCTTTCTTT. This sequence joins TRBV6-5 and TRBJ1-1, with D unresolved. CDR1 and CDR2 from the germline V gene are MNHEY and SVGAGI. The CDR3 spans 14 residues. The V end was cut by 2 bases, the J end by 6 bases, with 13 bases between.

The chain couples TRBV6-5 to TRBJ1-1; D is possibly TRBD1 (5 bases). Germline V gives CDR1 MNHEY, CDR2 SVGAGI. There are 14 residues in the CDR3. V gave up 7 bases and J gave up 2 bases, with 14 bases separating them. The CDR3 loop reads CASTSWGGNTEAFF. The CDR3 DNA reads TGTGCCAGCACTTCCTGGGGGGGAAACACTGAAGCTTTCTTT.

The V gene is TRBV29-1, the J gene TRBJ2-7, with D unclear. The germline V gene encodes CDR1 SQVTM and CDR2 ANQGSEA. V was trimmed by 4 bases and J by 6 bases, leaving 10 bases between them. The CDR3 covers 11 residues. The DNA for the CDR3 is TGCAGCGTTGGGTCTAGTGGCGAGCAGTACTTC. Translated, it gives CSVGSSGEQYF.

This chain joins TRBV4-2 and TRBJ2-2; TRBD2 is a possible D gene (5 bases). Trimming shortened V by 0 bases and J by 1 base, and 12 bases separated the two germline ends. The CDR3 sequence is 17 residues long. CDR1 is LGHNA and CDR2 is YNFKEQ in the germline V gene. The CDR3 nucleotides are TGTGCCAGCAGCCAAGAGGGGAGCGGCGTGAACACCGGGGAGCTGTTTTTT. Its translation: CASSQEGSGVNTGELFF.

This rearrangement joins TRBV7-2 to TRBJ1-5, with D possibly being TRBD1 (6 bases). From germline, CDR1 is SGHTA and CDR2 FQGNSA. V dropped 5 bases and J dropped 9 bases, with 20 bases sitting between them. The CDR3 has 15 amino acids. In DNA form, the CDR3 reads TGTGCCAGCAGCCCCGAATTGAACAGGGTTGGGCCCCAGCATTTT. Translating gives CASSPELNRVGPQHF.

J is TRBJ2-4 and V is TRBV10-1, with TRBD1 matching 10 bases. The CDR3 contains 17 residues. The V and J ends lost 0 bases and 2 bases, in that order; junction bases with no gene match: 4. Germline lookup yields CDR1 WNHNN and CDR2 SYGVQD (reference sequence). The CDR3, as DNA: TGCGCCAGCAGTGAGTCGGGGGACAGGGGATCCAAAAACATTCAGTACTTC. Protein product: CASSESGDRGSKNIQYF.

The gene calls are TRBV19 and TRBJ2-3, with D possibly matching TRBD2 (6 bases). V was cut by 5 bases and J by 0 bases, with 18 bases left in between. The V gene's germline CDR1 is LNHDA and CDR2 SQIVND (reference sequence). The CDR3 extends over 17 amino acids. The CDR3 DNA reads TGTGCCAGTAGTTCATGGGGACTCCCCAATAGCACAGATACGCAGTATTTT. Translated, it gives CASSSWGLPNSTDTQYF. The full variable domain, rest sourced from reference TRBV19 and TRBJ2-3, is DGGITQSPKYLFRKEGQNVTLSCEQNLNHDAMYWYRQDPGQGLRLIYYSQIVNDFQKGDIAEGYSVSREKKESFPLTVTSAQKNPTAFYLCASSSWGLPNSTDTQYFGPGTRLTVL.

The chain links TRBV11-2 to TRBJ1-2; TRBD1 matches at 9 bases. CDR3 length: 13 amino acids. The J segment lost 8 bases and the V segment lost 5 bases, leaving 6 bases of the junction unmatched. The V gene's germline CDR1 is SGHAT and CDR2 FQNNGV. CDR3 sequence reads: CASSADRGRGYTF. The CDR3 bases are TGTGCCAGCAGCGCAGACAGGGGGAGGGGCTACACCTTC.

Points on this clone: Distinct nucleotide sequences in the sample also encode this CDR3. V usage is TRBV6-5 and J usage is TRBJ2-3; D is possibly TRBD2 (6 bases). The germline V gene has CDR1 MNHEY and CDR2 SVGAGI. The V end was cut by 6 bases, the J end by 3 bases, with 13 bases between. The CDR3 totals 14 residues. CDR3 region: CASRPQGGTDTQYF. CDR3 sequence (DNA): TGTGCCAGCAGGCCCCAGGGAGGTACAGATACGCAGTATTTT.

This clone qualifies as medium-sized. The V gene is TRBV2, the J gene TRBJ1-4; 9 nucleotides align to TRBD1. The CDR3 is 13 residues long. Germline V gene sequence: CDR1 SNHLY, CDR2 FYNNEI. V lost 11 bases to trimming and J lost 5 bases; unmatched junction nucleotides: 6. CDR3 coding DNA: TGTGCCGCACGGGGGACAGGGAATGAAAAACTGTTTTTT. It specifies CAARGTGNEKLFF. The variable domain in full, with the rest retrieved from reference TRBV2 and TRBJ1-4, is EPEVTQTPSHQVTQMGQEVILRCVPISNHLYFYWYRQILGQKVEFLVSFYNNEISEKSEIFDDQFSVERPDGSNFTLKIRSTKLEDSAMYFCAARGTGNEKLFFGSGTQLSVL.

The count of this clone is one. V is TRBV5-1 and J is TRBJ2-1; 7 positions match TRBD1. This CDR3 spans 17 amino acids. Per the germline V gene, CDR1 is SGHRS and CDR2 is YFSETQ. V gave up 0 bases and J gave up 5 bases; unmatched junction bases: 11. The CDR3 nucleotides read TGCGCCAGCAGCTTGGGCCCCAGGACAGGCGTTAACAATGAGCAGTTCTTC. Translating gives CASSLGPRTGVNNEQFF.

The J gene is TRBJ2-7, the V gene TRBV9; TRBD2 is a possible D gene (6 bases). Trimming took off 7 bases at V and 2 bases at J, with 16 bases between the two ends. CDR1 is SGDLS and CDR2 is YYNGEE in the germline V gene. The CDR3 loop spans 14 amino acids. In nucleotides, the CDR3 is TGTGCCAGCTCCTCCGGGACTGAAACCTACGAGCAGTACTTC. Protein product: CASSSGTETYEQYF.

This clone was seen only a few times. This chain connects TRBV11-2 to TRBJ2-5; 12 nucleotides line up with TRBD1. V gave up 4 bases and J gave up 1 base; unmatched junction bases: 1. The CDR3 contains 15 residues. Germline loops: CDR1 SGHAT, CDR2 FQNNGV. CDR3 DNA sequence: TGTGCCAGCAGCTCGGGACAGGGGGCCCAAGAGACCCAGTACTTC. Translation: CASSSGQGAQETQYF.

V is TRBV6-1 and J is TRBJ1-6; D unclear. This CDR3 has 14 amino acids. CDR1 and CDR2 (germline): MNHNS, SASEGT. Trimming took off 4 bases at V and 7 bases at J, with 11 bases between the two ends. The chain's CDR3 is CASSAFEQNSPLHF. The CDR3 DNA follows: TGTGCCAGCAGTGCCTTTGAACAGAATTCACCCCTCCACTTT.

This clone was observed once. The V gene is TRBV6-1, the J gene TRBJ2-5; a possible D gene is TRBD2 (5 bases). The CDR3 loop spans 15 amino acids. Trimming left V 1 base short and J 6 bases short, with 15 bases between. Looked up from germline, CDR1 is MNHNS and CDR2 is SASEGT. The CDR3 DNA is TGTGCCAGCAGTGAAGGTGCGGGTTCACCCAAGACCCAGTACTTC. Translating it yields CASSEGAGSPKTQYF.

V gene TRBV5-8 combines with J gene TRBJ2-7, with D perhaps matching TRBD2 (5 bases). Germline V gives CDR1 SGHTS, CDR2 YDEGEE. The CDR3 spans 16 residues. Deletions cut 0 bases from V and 2 bases from J, with 15 bases between. The CDR3 DNA follows: TGTGCCAGCAGCTTGGAGAGCGGCGGACTCCCCTACGAGCAGTACTTC. Translating gives CASSLESGGLPYEQYF.

The chain joins TRBV28 to TRBJ2-7; 7 bases fit TRBD2. The CDR3 has 15 residues. The ends lost 1 base at V and 0 bases at J; junction bases unmatched: 3. Germline lookup yields CDR1 MDHEN and CDR2 SYDVKM. The CDR3 is CASSLYGGGSYEQYF. The CDR3 DNA reads as TGTGCCAGCAGTTTATACGGCGGGGGCTCCTACGAGCAGTACTTC.

The chain recombines TRBV28 with TRBJ2-7, with TRBD1 as a possible D gene (6 bases). The V end was cut by 4 bases, the J end by 3 bases, with 10 bases between. The CDR3 is 13 amino acids. CDR1 and CDR2 (germline): MDHEN, SYDVKM. As DNA, the CDR3 is TGTGCCAGCAGTTCCTCGGACAGCTACGAGCAGTACTTC. As protein: CASSSSDSYEQYF.

The chain links TRBV28 to TRBJ2-5; the match to TRBD2 covers 8 bases. Germline V gene sequence: CDR1 MDHEN, CDR2 SYDVKM. The length of the CDR3 is 14 residues. V lost 6 bases and J lost 5; bases outside the gene matches: 8. The DNA of the CDR3 is TGTGCCAGCAGGACCGGGGGGGGGTTGGAGACCCAGTACTTC. The encoded protein is CASRTGGGLETQYF.

In this sample, this clone turned up many times. CDR3 sequence (DNA): TGTGCCAGCAGTCGTAGGGCAGGGGTTGACGAGCAGTACTTC. Residues: CASSRRAGVDEQYF. V is TRBV6-5 and J is TRBJ2-7; D perhaps matches TRBD1 (6 bases). V was shortened by 5 bases and J by 5 bases, with 16 bases between the two germline ends. CDR3 length: 14 residues. The germline gives CDR1 MNHEY, CDR2 SVGAGI.

The table lists this clone with a few counts. The chain couples TRBV4-3 to TRBJ1-2, with D maybe TRBD1 (6 bases). Trimming pared 0 bases from V and 8 bases from J, leaving 13 bases between. Germline V gives CDR1 LGHNA, CDR2 YSLEER. The CDR3 is 14 residues long. The CDR3 region is CASSQDHAGAGYTF. CDR3 bases: TGCGCCAGCAGCCAAGATCACGCAGGGGCGGGCTACACCTTC.

This chain uses TRBV7-2 with TRBJ2-4; 8 nucleotides line up with TRBD1. Germline V CDR1 and CDR2: SGHTA, FQGNSA. CDR3 size: 16 residues. J gave up 7 bases and V 0 bases, and 8 bases lay outside the gene matches. This CDR3 reads CASSLALGTGGNIQYF. DNA of the CDR3: TGTGCCAGCAGCTTAGCTCTTGGGACAGGAGGGAACATTCAGTACTTC.